Reported below is one T cell receptor beta chain. As yet, its antigen is unknown. This sample is drawn from a study of T cell responses to AZD1222 COVID-19 vaccine. Trimming took off 0 bases at V and 15 bases at J, with 18 bases between the two ends. The CDR3 spans 14 residues. Per germline, CDR1 MNHNS and CDR2 SASEGT. Assay: immunoSEQ multiplex PCR; the TCRdb copy retains only in-frame clones and omits some. The table lists about 120,000 clones, approximately 85% of them singletons. Overall study results and limits: Nearly half of spike-specific TCRs reportedly go after variant regions that carry no mutations. A mostly white British donor set with more females was recruited, and clonal diversity was possibly underestimated.

The receptor was isolated from an adult in good health. This chain uses TRBV6-1 with TRBJ2-1; unclear D gene. Sequencing was performed on peripheral blood, taken on day 0 of MenACWY control vaccination. The CDR3 loop is CASSEAYNNRNRFF. DNA for the CDR3: TGTGCCAGCAGTGAAGCTTATAACAATCGAAATCGGTTCTTC.